What follows are 10 T cell receptor beta chains derived from one specimen sequenced in a study of a mutant IDH1 vaccine in newly diagnosed glioma. Libraries were prepared by immunoSEQ multiplex PCR; TCRdb keeps only in-frame clonotypes and omits some of them. The table has around 26,000 clones, around 84% seen once. No antigen has been assigned to these receptors. Time point meaning: week 23, last vaccination. Alongside topical imiquimod, each dose of vaccine comprised 300 ug of mutant IDH1 20-mer peptide. The starting material was PBMCs, obtained from a glioma patient whose treatment included an IDH1 peptide vaccine. All receptors come from a woman aged 25 to 39 with glioma.

This clone was observed a single time. The chain carries TRBV6-1 and TRBJ1-2, with a weak D call TRBD1 (5 bases). The CDR3 sequence is 14 residues long. Germline V gives CDR1 MNHNS, CDR2 SASEGT. With 4 bases removed from V and 11 bases from J, the gap between germline ends came to 20 bases. The DNA of the CDR3 is TGTGCCAGCAGTGTCGGGGGAGATCTCCTAAGGTACACCTTC. It yields the protein CASSVGGDLLRYTF.

This chain connects TRBV10-2 to TRBJ2-5; TRBD1 aligns across 10 bases. CDR1 is WSHSY, CDR2 SAAADI, per germline. CDR3 length: 13 amino acids. V shed 9 bases, J shed 4 bases, and the junction held 5 bases outside the gene matches. The CDR3 here is CASGGDRGETQYF. CDR3 nucleotide sequence: TGCGCCAGTGGGGGGGACAGGGGAGAGACCCAGTACTTC.

The gene calls are TRBV29-1 and TRBJ2-6, with D maybe TRBD1 (6 bases). CDR3 length: 19 residues. V was trimmed by 2 bases and J by 0 bases, leaving 20 bases between them. Germline V gene data show CDR1 as SQVTM and CDR2 as ANQGSEA. In DNA form, the CDR3 reads TGCAGCGTTGAATACCCCGGACAGAGAAGGAGCTCTGGGGCCAACGTCCTGACTTTC. Its translation is CSVEYPGQRRSSGANVLTF.

V gene TRBV6-5 combines with J gene TRBJ1-6, with D perhaps matching TRBD1 (6 bases). The CDR3 spans 13 residues. Germline CDR1 is MNHEY and CDR2 is SVGAGI. Trimming took off 6 bases at V and 7 bases at J, with 10 bases between the two ends. CDR3 in amino acids: CASRTGWNSPLHF. The CDR3 DNA reads TGTGCCAGCAGAACAGGGTGGAATTCACCCCTCCACTTT.

V usage is TRBV4-3 and J usage is TRBJ2-2; TRBD2 aligns across 10 bases. The CDR3 runs 17 residues. Germline V CDR1 and CDR2: LGHNA, YSLEER. The trim removed 0 bases at V and 8 bases at J, leaving 9 bases unmatched. CDR3 nucleotide sequence: TGCGCCAGCAGCCAAGATAAAAGCGGGGGGGCCCGGGGGGAGCTGTTTTTT. It specifies CASSQDKSGGARGELFF.

This chain connects TRBV19 to TRBJ1-1, with D unresolved. The CDR3 is 14 residues long. In germline, CDR1 is LNHDA, CDR2 SQIVND (reference sequence). V shed 7 bases and J shed 8 bases, with 20 bases lying between them. CDR3 sequence (DNA): TGTGCCAGTACCCCGACATGGCAGATTGTGGAAGCTTTCTTT. This translates into CASTPTWQIVEAFF.

The chain is built from TRBV2 and TRBJ2-7; 11 bases fit TRBD2. Germline V gene lookup returns CDR1 SNHLY and CDR2 FYNNEI. This CDR3 region has 15 residues. Trimming took 6 bases from V and 7 from J; bases not matched to a gene: 11. The CDR3 nucleotides read TGTGCCAGCAGACTGAACCCTAGCGGGGGGAGAGAGCAGTACTTC. It is translated as CASRLNPSGGREQYF.

The chain is built from TRBV19 and TRBJ2-7; D not certain. Germline values: CDR1 LNHDA, CDR2 SQIVND (reference sequence). The CDR3 extends over 13 amino acids. Trimming took 5 bases from V and 1 from J, leaving 9 bases between them. In DNA form, the CDR3 reads TGTGCCAGTAGTTCGTATCAGTCCTACGAGCAGTACTTC. Translated, it gives CASSSYQSYEQYF.

The chain couples TRBV4-3 to TRBJ2-5; 13 bases align to TRBD2. This CDR3 contains 17 residues. J lost 4 bases, V lost 0 bases, and 5 bases had no gene match. Germline values: CDR1 LGHNA, CDR2 YSLEER. DNA of the CDR3: TGCGCCAGCAGCCAAGACCCAGGACTAGCGGGGGCAGAGACCCAGTACTTC. Protein sequence: CASSQDPGLAGAETQYF.

This sequence joins TRBV2 and TRBJ1-1; no firm D call. Germline CDR1 and CDR2: SNHLY and FYNNEI. The V and J ends lost 7 bases and 4 bases respectively, with 7 bases between them. This CDR3 has 11 residues. The CDR3 region is CASKRGTEAFF. In nucleotides, the CDR3 is TGTGCCAGCAAGCGGGGCACTGAAGCTTTCTTT.